This record concerns one T cell receptor (beta chain) sequence. This entry belongs to a study of T cells in localized non-small cell lung cancer. V shed 6 bases and J shed 4 bases, with 15 bases lying between them. The CDR3 contains 15 residues. From germline, CDR1 is KGHSH and CDR2 LQKENI. The method was immunoSEQ multiplex PCR; TCRdb's version includes in-frame clones alone and lacks a portion of them. Of some 940 clones listed, more than 30% are singletons. The V call is TRBV18, the J call TRBJ2-2, with D unresolved. The specimen comprised lung tumor tissue, sampled before any cancer treatment. This clonotype originated in a man aged 40-75 years with stage I lung adenocarcinoma. As DNA, the CDR3 is TGTGCCAGCTCCCTCTCCGAGACTCCCACCGGGGAGCTGTTTTTT. Translating gives CASSLSETPTGELFF.